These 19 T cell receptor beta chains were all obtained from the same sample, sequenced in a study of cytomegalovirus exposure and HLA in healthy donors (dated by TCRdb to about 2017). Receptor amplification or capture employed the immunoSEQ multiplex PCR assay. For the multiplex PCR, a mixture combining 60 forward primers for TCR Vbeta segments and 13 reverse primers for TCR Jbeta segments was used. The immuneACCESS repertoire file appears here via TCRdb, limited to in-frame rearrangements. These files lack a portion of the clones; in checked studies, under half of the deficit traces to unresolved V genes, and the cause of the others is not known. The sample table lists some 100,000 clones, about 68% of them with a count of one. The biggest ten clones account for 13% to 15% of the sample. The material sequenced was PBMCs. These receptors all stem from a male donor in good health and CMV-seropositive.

CDR3 DNA sequence: TGTGCCAGCAGGTCAAGCCGGGGAGGGGGGCGCGGAACCGGGGAGCTGTTTTTT. Residues: CASRSSRGGGRGTGELFF. The chain couples TRBV5-6 to TRBJ2-2, with a tentative D call TRBD2 (7 bases). V gave up 5 bases and J gave up 5 bases, with 25 bases separating them. The germline CDR1 and CDR2 sequences are SGHDT and YYEEEE. The CDR3 is 18 residues long.

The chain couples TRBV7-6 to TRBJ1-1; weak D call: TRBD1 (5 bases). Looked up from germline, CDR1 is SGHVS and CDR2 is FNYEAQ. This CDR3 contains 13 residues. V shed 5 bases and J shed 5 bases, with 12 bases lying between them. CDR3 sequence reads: CASSQNRGTEAFF. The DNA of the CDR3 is TGTGCCAGCAGCCAAAATCGGGGGACTGAAGCTTTCTTT.

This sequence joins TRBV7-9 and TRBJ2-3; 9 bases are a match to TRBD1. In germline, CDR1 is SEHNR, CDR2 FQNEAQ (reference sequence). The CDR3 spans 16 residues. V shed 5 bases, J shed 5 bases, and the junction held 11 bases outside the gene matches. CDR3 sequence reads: CASSATGTGMIDTQYF. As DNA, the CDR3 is TGTGCCAGCAGCGCAACCGGGACAGGGATGATAGATACGCAGTATTTT.

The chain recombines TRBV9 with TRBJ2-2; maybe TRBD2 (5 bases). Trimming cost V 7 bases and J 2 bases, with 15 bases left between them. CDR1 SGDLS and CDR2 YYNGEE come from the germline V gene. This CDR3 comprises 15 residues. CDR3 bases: TGTGCCAGCGAGCAGCGAGGGAGAAACACCGGGGAGCTGTTTTTT. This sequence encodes CASEQRGRNTGELFF.

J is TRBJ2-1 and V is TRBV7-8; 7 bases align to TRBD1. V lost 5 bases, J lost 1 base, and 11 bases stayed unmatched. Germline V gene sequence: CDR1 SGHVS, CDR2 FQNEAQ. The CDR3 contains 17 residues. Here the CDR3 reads CASSPTQRGLSYNEQFF. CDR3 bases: TGTGCCAGCAGCCCGACCCAAAGGGGGCTATCCTACAATGAGCAGTTCTTC. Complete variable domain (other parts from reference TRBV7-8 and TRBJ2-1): GAGVSQSPRYKVAKRGQDVALRCDPISGHVSLFWYQQALGQGPEFLTYFQNEAQLDKSGLPSDRFFAERPEGSVSTLKIQRTQQEDSAVYLCASSPTQRGLSYNEQFFGPGTRLTVL.

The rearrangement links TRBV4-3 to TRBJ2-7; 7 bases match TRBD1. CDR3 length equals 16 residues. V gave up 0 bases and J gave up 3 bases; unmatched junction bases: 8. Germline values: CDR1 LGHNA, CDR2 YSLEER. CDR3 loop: CASSQDLMTGSYEQYF. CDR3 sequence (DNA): TGCGCCAGCAGCCAAGACCTAATGACAGGGAGCTACGAGCAGTACTTC.

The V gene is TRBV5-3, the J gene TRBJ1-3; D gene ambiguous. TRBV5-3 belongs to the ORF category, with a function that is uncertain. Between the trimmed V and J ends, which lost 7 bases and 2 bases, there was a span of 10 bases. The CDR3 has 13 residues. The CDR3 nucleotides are TGTGCCAGACCCCCCACAGCTGGAAACACCATATATTTT. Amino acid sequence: CARPPTAGNTIYF.

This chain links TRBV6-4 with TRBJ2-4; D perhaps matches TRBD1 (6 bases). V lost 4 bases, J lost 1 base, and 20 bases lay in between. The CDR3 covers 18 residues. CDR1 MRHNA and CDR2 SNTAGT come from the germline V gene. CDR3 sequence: CASSGQEASLTAKNIQYF. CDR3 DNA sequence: TGTGCCAGCAGTGGACAGGAGGCGAGTCTTACGGCCAAAAACATTCAGTACTTC.

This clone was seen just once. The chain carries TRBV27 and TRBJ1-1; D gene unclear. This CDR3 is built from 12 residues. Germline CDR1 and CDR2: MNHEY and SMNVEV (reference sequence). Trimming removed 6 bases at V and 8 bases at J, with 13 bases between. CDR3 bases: TGTGCCAGCAGCCCTGGACTAGGCGAAGCTTTCTTT. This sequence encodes CASSPGLGEAFF.

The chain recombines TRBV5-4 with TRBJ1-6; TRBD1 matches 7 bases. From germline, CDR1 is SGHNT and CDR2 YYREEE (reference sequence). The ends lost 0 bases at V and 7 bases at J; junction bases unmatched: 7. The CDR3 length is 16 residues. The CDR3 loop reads CASSLGGGGTNSPLHF. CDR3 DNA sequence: TGTGCCAGCAGCTTGGGAGGGGGCGGGACCAATTCACCCCTCCACTTT.

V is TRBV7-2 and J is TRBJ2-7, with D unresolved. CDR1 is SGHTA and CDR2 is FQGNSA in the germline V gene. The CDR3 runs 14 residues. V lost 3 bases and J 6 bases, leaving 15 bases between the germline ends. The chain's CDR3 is CASSFKAASGEQYF. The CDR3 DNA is TGTGCCAGCAGCTTCAAGGCAGCGTCCGGCGAGCAGTACTTC. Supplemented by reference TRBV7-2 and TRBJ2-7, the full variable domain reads GAGVSQSPSNKVTEKGKDVELRCDPISGHTALYWYRQSLGQGLEFLIYFQGNSAPDKSGLPSDRFSAERTGGSVSTLTIQRTQQEDSAVYLCASSFKAASGEQYFGPGTRLTVT.

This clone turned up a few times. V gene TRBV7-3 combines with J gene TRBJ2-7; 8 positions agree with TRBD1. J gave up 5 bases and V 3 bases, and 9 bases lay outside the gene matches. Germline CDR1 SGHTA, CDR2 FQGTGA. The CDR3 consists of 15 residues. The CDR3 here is CASSFLTGVLNEQYF. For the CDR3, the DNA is TGTGCCAGCAGCTTCCTGACAGGGGTGTTGAACGAGCAGTACTTC.

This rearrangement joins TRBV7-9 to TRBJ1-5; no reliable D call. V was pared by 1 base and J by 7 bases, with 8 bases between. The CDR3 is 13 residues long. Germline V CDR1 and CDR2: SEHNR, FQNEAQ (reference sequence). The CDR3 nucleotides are TGTGCCAGCAGCTTAGAAAGCGACCAGCCCCAGCATTTT. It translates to CASSLESDQPQHF.

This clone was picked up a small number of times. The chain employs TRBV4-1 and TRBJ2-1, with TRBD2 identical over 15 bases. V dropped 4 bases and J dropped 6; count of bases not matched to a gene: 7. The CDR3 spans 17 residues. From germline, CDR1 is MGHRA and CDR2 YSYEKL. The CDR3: CASSRGLAGGPVNEQFF. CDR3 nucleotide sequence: TGCGCCAGCAGCCGAGGACTAGCGGGGGGGCCAGTCAATGAGCAGTTCTTC.

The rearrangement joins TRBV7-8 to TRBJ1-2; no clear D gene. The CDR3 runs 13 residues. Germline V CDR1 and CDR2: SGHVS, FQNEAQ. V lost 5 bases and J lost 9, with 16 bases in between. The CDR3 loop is CASSALVWASYTF. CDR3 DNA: TGTGCCAGCAGCGCCCTGGTGTGGGCAAGCTACACCTTC.

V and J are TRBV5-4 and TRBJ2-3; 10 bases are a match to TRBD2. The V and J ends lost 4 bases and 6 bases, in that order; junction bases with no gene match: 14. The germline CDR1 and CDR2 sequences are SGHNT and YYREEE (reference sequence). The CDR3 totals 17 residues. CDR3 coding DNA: TGTGCCAGCAGCCCCGAGTCACAGCGGGGGGGCTTGGATACGCAGTATTTT. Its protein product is CASSPESQRGGLDTQYF.

This chain's CDR3 is CAWSVGRVGEQFF. Here the CDR3 DNA reads TGTGCCTGGAGTGTGGGCAGGGTGGGTGAGCAGTTCTTC. The chain is built from TRBV30 and TRBJ2-1; the D gene is possibly TRBD1 (5 bases). The CDR3 totals 13 residues. Germline V gene lookup returns CDR1 GTSNPN and CDR2 SVGIG (reference sequence). With 0 bases removed from V and 9 bases from J, the gap between germline ends came to 12 bases.

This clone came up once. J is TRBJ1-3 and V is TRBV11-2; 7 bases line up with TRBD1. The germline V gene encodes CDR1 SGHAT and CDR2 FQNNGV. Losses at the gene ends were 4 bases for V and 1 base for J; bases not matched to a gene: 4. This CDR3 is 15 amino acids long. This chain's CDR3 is CASSYFRGSGNTIYF. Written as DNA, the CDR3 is TGTGCCAGCAGCTACTTCAGGGGGTCTGGAAACACCATATATTTT.

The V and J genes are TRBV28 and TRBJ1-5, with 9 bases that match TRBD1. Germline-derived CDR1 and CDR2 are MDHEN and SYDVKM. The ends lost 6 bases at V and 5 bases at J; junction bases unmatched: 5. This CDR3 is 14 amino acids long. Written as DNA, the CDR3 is TGTGCCAGCAGCCCGGGACAGGGTCATCAGCCCCAGCATTTT. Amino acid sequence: CASSPGQGHQPQHF.